This TCR beta chain is drawn from a study of Ad26.COV2.S vaccination and SARS-CoV-2 variants. The wider study: Enrolled in COV1001, the donor was in the Ad26.COV2.S trial arm, which received the vaccine.

This sample's treatment: 15 to 20 received Ad26.COV2.S at low or high dose, single or two shots; roughly five received placebo; per-sample allocation not given. Day 63 after the first vaccine or placebo injection was the time point for sampling. Method: immunoSEQ multiplex PCR; TCRdb's copy keeps in-frame clones and lacks some. The table has fewer than 800,000 clones, more than 70% seen once; the top ten hold about 1.5%. Points from the study as a whole: Possible underestimation of total T cell responses by the TCR breadth and depth analyses was noted.

About this clone itself: Antigen: not known.

V lost 1 base to trimming and J lost 3 bases, with 9 bases between them. Germline loops: CDR1 KGHSH, CDR2 LQKENI. The CDR3 loop spans 15 amino acids. The rearrangement joins TRBV18 to TRBJ1-4, with D perhaps TRBD1 (6 bases). The clonotype originates from a person between 18 and 60 years old who received the Ad26.COV2.S COVID-19 vaccine or a placebo. The sequences come from peripheral blood, collected in a trial of Ad26.COV2.S vaccine versus placebo. The CDR3 DNA follows: TGTGCCAGCTCACCACAAGGGGGTCCTAATGAAAAACTGTTTTTT. It codes for CASSPQGGPNEKLFF.